Sequencing of this T cell receptor beta chain was carried out in a study of cytomegalovirus exposure and HLA in healthy donors. This clone was counted between two and nine times. The antigen is not known. Findings and limits, study-wide: Rare sequences made up most TCRs, while some public TCRs were found in many donors. Sequences of the TCR beta chain were said to predict the HLA-A and HLA-B alleles of most subjects accurately.

V lost 0 bases, J lost 5 bases, and 16 bases lay in between. This CDR3 region has 16 residues. Germline V gene sequence: CDR1 GTSNPN, CDR2 SVGIG (reference sequence). PCR employed 60 Vbeta and 13 Jbeta primers. Some clones are missing from TCRdb's copy, which holds only in-frame ones; the method was immunoSEQ multiplex PCR. The sample consists of roughly 150,000 clones, around 77% of them appearing once. The sample consisted of PBMCs. This sequence originates from a man aged 25-40 years in good health. This rearrangement joins TRBV30 to TRBJ1-4; perhaps TRBD1 as D (6 bases). The CDR3 sequence: CAWSVQQGSINEKLFF. In DNA form, the CDR3 reads TGTGCCTGGAGTGTCCAACAGGGTTCGATAAATGAAAAACTGTTTTTT.